This TCR beta chain is drawn from a study of OX40 agonist ivuxolimab in advanced cancers. For the wider study: Ivuxolimab was an agonistic, fully human IgG2 monoclonal antibody directed against OX40 (CD134), a costimulatory receptor. Intravenous ivuxolimab was administered to patients every 2 weeks at six dose levels: 0.01, 0.1, 0.3, 1.5, 3 and 10 mg/kg. Of the roughly 52 dose-escalation patients, hepatocellular carcinoma was present in approximately 20, melanoma in roughly 15, renal cell carcinoma in 9 and head and neck cancer in 9. In the dose-escalation cohort, around four fifths of patients were male, and the mean age was 60 years with a range of roughly 23 to 90. Prior anti-PD-1, anti-PD-L1 or anti-CTLA-4 therapy was permitted, and 40% of dose-escalation patients had received checkpoint inhibitors. Partial responses occurred in three dose-escalation patients: two with cutaneous melanoma and one with hepatocellular carcinoma. The point of sequencing TCRbeta in the periphery was to test whether ivuxolimab changed TCR sequence diversity and drove clonal T-cell expansion. The paper reports the monotherapy dose-escalation portion (N ≈ 50 patients) of the phase I ivuxolimab trial. What the authors observed across the whole study: The antigen specificity of the clonally expanded peripheral T cells was not determined. At doses of 0.1 to 3.0 mg/kg, clonal expansion of both CD4+ and CD8+ T cells in blood was seen between baseline and week 6. In partial responders in the 0.1-3.0 mg/kg groups, normalized peripheral clonal expansion was found to be among the lowest, especially among CD8+ T cells. On average, CD8+ T cells showed more expanded clones than CD4+ T cells after ivuxolimab. Low levels of normalized T-cell clonal expansion were also shown by some nonresponding patients.

A remark on this clone: Its antigen has not been determined. Per-base quality was not reported, and no clone a single base away is much larger than it.

The trial excluded patients who had a history of autoimmune disease or who were on systemic immunosuppression. In every dose cohort, peripheral blood was drawn for TCR sequencing at baseline, cycle 4 day 1, and cycle 7 day 1. Samples were obtained from an open-label, multicenter, first-in-human phase I dose-escalation trial of ivuxolimab. Adults with locally advanced or metastatic head and neck squamous cell, hepatocellular, melanoma or renal cell carcinoma were enrolled in the trial. CD4+ and CD8+ T cells were sorted separately from peripheral blood before TCR sequencing. For sequencing of the TCRbeta CDR3 region, genomic DNA was extracted from the sorted cells. The immunoSEQ Assay was used to sequence the TCRbeta CDR3 regions. In TCRdb, the immuneACCESS table is reduced to in-frame sequences with V and J assigned. These tables do not hold every clone; where another copy was compared, an unresolved V gene accounts for under half, and the others remain unexplained. The sample records 4,000 to 6,500 clones, roughly 67% of which are singletons. Clones ranked in the top ten supply approximately 69% of the sample.

The CDR3, cysteine through phenylalanine, is 16 amino acids long. Solely the CDR3 DNA is kept, with 48 bases framed from the first base. The germline V gene (reference sequence) supplies CDR1 SEHNR and CDR2 FQNEAQ. Relative to germline, V is 0 bases shorter and J is 0 bases shorter, with 8 bases between their ends. The sequence is built from TRBV7-9 and TRBJ2-2; confidence is insufficient to name the D gene. The sample was CD4+ or CD8+ T cells sorted from blood, taken in a trial of the OX40 agonist ivuxolimab. This TCR derives from an adult with an advanced solid tumor such as melanoma, head and neck, liver or kidney cancer. The CDR3 protein is CASSLAGGSNTGELFF. The nucleotide sequence is given as TGTGCCAGCAGCTTAGCGGGCGGATCGAACACCGGGGAGCTGTTTTTT.